Ten or more counts support the clone carrying this TCR beta chain. The antigen is not known. From the RACE reads, TCRdb called clonotypes with MiXCR, one entry per CDR3 protein. The sample yields 180,000 or so distinct CDR3 sequences, around 15% seen once. The time point is: patch test 1, 2 weeks after DPC sensitization. As for treatment: therapeutic diphenylcyclopropenone sensitization with weekly scalp DPC. This sample stems from a study of human T cells and chemical hapten exposure. Study as a whole: Patients, largely female, had alopecia areata, totalis or universalis. TCR yields per sample varied, mainly owing to small pooled library volume differences. Study-level results: Alopecia affecting every donor means their immune response may not match healthy people's. There was a positive correlation between PT1 expanded TCR counts and patch test score.

This receptor was taken from a woman in her thirties with alopecia areata. Some clones in this sample may be carry-over from other donors' samples. Sequencing used whole blood, obtained in connection with sensitization to the hapten diphenylcyclopropenone (DPC).

The CDR3 protein is CASSYRGANYNEQFF. CDR3 nucleotide sequence: TGTGCCAGCAGCTATCGGGGGGCCAACTACAATGAGCAGTTCTTC. This sequence joins TRBV11-2 and TRBJ2-1, with D possibly TRBD2 on 7 matching bases. V shed 4 bases and J shed 3 bases, with 13 bases lying between them. Germline CDR1 and CDR2: SGHAT and FQNNGV. This CDR3 has 15 amino acids.